This TCR beta chain was documented in a study of blood T cell repertoires in COVID-19. Study summary: Acute and convalescent COVID-19 specimens originated in the United States, Italy and Spain. Nucleic acid was either cDNA or gDNA, and it came from T cells, B-cell-depleted T cells, or PBMCs.

With 5 bases clipped from V and 4 bases from J, the junction kept 16 bases outside the gene matches. CDR3 size: 17 residues. Per the germline V gene, CDR1 is MNHEY and CDR2 is SMNVEV (reference sequence). Original analysis: For nucleated cells, counts were estimated from reference gene primer amplification. TCRdb keeps only in-frame clones here, not all; method: immunoSEQ multiplex PCR. V and J calls and clone size are those listed in that table; D and trimming were worked out from the DNA. Found here are roughly 160,000 clones, roughly 93% of them singletons; the top ten hold about 2.5%. The chain joins TRBV27 to TRBJ2-7, with 8 bases identical to TRBD1. This receptor was obtained from a man younger than 30 with acute or convalescent COVID-19. The specimen sequenced was peripheral blood. The CDR3 DNA reads as TGTGCCAGCAGTCCATCGACAGGGGCCTTGTCTCTATACGAGCAGTACTTC. It codes for CASSPSTGALSLYEQYF.